These T cell receptor beta chains were read from a single sample in a study of Japanese encephalitis immunity and Zika vaccine responses. TCRdb reprocessed the 5' RACE reads via MiXCR and lists one record per CDR3 protein. The repertoire holds about 410 distinct CDR3 sequences, with about 0.7% as singletons. Here the sequenced sample was antigen-activated CD4+ T cells from blood, cultured, taken during a Zika inactivated vaccine study. The receptors were gathered from an adult woman who received an inactivated Zika virus vaccine. Both conserved end residues are part of each CDR3. D genes are given only for firm matches. Rows give clone size only sometimes, using once, few, many, or a class for an expanded clone.

j_call,v_call,clone_size,cdr3_length,d_call,cdr3_nt,cdr3_aa
TRBJ2-3,TRBV20-1,few,16,-,TGCAGTGCTAGAGTAATGGGGGATTATAGCACAGATACGCAGTATTTT,CSARVMGDYSTDTQYF
TRBJ1-2,TRBV25-1,large,14,-,TGTGCCAGCAGTGAGGCGGCGGACTGGCGTGGCTACACCTTC,CASSEAADWRGYTF
TRBJ2-3,TRBV28,-,14,-,TGTGCCAGTGAACCGACAGGCTCCACAGATACGCAGTATTTT,CASEPTGSTDTQYF
TRBJ1-2,TRBV7-2,large,14,-,TGTGCCAGCAGCCTAGATCCAGGGAGGTATGGCTACACCTTC,CASSLDPGRYGYTF
TRBJ1-5,TRBV4-3,large,15,-,TGCGCCAGCAGCTATACATGGGTCGGCAATCAGCCCCAGCATTTT,CASSYTWVGNQPQHF
TRBJ2-3,TRBV20-1,-,18,TRBD2,TGCAGTGCTAGAGGCGCTAAGGGGCGGGGGGGCAGCACAGATACGCAGTATTTT,CSARGAKGRGGSTDTQYF
TRBJ2-3,TRBV7-9,large,12,-,TGTGCCAGCAGCCCCGGACAGCGGGCGCAGTATTTT,CASSPGQRAQYF
TRBJ2-6,TRBV2,large,17,TRBD1,TGTGCCAGCTCCGGGACAGGGAATCGGTCTGGGGCCAACGTCCTGACTTTC,CASSGTGNRSGANVLTF
TRBJ1-2,TRBV4-3,medium-sized,13,-,TGCGCCAGCAGCCAAGGCAGCGACTATGGCTACACCTTC,CASSQGSDYGYTF
TRBJ2-7,TRBV13,medium-sized,14,TRBD1,TGTGCCAGCAGCCCCGACAGGGGGCCCTACGAGCAGTACTTC,CASSPDRGPYEQYF
TRBJ1-1,TRBV7-9,medium-sized,15,TRBD1,TGTGCCAGCAGCTTACGGGGACAGGGAGACACTGAAGCTTTCTTT,CASSLRGQGDTEAFF